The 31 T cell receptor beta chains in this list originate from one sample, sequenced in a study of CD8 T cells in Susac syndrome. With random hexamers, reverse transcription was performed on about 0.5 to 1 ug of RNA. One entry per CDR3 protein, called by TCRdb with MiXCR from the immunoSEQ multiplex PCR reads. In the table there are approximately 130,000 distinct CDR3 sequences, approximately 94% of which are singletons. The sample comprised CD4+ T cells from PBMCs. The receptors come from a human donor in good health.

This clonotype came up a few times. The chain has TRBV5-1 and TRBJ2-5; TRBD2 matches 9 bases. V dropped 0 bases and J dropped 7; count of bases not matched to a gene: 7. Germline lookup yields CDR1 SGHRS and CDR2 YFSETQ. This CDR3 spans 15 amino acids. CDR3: CASSLGLAGLVTQYF. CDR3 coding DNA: TGCGCCAGCAGCTTGGGCCTAGCGGGATTAGTGACCCAGTACTTC.

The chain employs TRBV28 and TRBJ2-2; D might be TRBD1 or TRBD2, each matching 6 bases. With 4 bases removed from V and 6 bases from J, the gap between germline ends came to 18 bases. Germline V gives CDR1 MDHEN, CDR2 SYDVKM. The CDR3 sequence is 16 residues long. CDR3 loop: CASSSVGGSRAGELFF. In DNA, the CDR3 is TGTGCCAGCAGTTCTGTAGGGGGGAGTCGGGCCGGGGAGCTGTTTTTT. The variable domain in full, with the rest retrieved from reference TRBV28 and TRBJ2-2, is DVKVTQSSRYLVKRTGEKVFLECVQDMDHENMFWYRQDPGLGLRLIYFSYDVKMKEKGDIPEGYSVSREKKERFSLILESASTNQTSMYLCASSSVGGSRAGELFFGEGSRLTVL.

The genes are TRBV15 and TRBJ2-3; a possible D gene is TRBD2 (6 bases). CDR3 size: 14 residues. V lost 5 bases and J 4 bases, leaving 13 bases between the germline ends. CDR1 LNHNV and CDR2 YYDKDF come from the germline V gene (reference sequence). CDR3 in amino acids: CATSFSGEADTQYF. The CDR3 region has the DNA TGTGCCACCAGCTTCTCGGGAGAGGCAGATACGCAGTATTTT.

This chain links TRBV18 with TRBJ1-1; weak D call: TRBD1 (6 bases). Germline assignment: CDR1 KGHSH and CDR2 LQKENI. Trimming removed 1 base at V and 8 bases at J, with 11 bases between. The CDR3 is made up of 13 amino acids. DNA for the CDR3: TGTGCCAGCTCACCACGGGGAGACAGGGAAGCTTTCTTT. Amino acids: CASSPRGDREAFF.

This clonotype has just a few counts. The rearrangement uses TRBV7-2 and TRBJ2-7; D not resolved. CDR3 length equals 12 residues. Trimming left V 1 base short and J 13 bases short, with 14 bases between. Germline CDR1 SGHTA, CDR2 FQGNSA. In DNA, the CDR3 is TGTGCCAGCAGCTTAGAACCGGACCCCATCTACTTC. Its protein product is CASSLEPDPIYF.

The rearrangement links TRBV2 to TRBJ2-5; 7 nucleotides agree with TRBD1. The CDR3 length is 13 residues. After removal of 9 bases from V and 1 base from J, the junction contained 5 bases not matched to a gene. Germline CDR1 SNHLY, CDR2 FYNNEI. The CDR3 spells CASARGFQETQYF. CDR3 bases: TGTGCCAGTGCCAGGGGGTTCCAAGAGACCCAGTACTTC.

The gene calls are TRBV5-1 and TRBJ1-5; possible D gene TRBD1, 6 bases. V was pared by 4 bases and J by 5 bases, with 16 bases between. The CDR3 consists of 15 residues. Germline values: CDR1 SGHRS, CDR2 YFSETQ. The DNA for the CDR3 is TGCGCCAGCAGCGACAGGAGGACTAACTATCAGCCCCAGCATTTT. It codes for CASSDRRTNYQPQHF.

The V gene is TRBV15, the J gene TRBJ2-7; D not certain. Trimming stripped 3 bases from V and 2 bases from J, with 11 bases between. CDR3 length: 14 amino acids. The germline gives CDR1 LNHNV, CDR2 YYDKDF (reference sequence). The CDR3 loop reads CATSRDRATYEQYF. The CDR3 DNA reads TGTGCCACCAGCAGGGACCGGGCCACCTACGAGCAGTACTTC.

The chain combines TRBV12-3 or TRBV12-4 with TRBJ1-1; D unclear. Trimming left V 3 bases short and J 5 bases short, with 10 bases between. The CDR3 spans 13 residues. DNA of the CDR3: TGTGCCAGCAGTTTGGGCATAAGGACTGAAGCTTTCTTT. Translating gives CASSLGIRTEAFF.

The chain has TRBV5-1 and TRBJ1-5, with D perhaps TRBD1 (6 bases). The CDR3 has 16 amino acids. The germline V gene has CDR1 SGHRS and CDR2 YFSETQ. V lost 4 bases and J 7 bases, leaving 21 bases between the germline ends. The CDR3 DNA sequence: TGCGCCAGCAGCCCCGGTGCACAGGGTTTCGGGCAGCCCCAGCATTTT. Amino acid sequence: CASSPGAQGFGQPQHF.

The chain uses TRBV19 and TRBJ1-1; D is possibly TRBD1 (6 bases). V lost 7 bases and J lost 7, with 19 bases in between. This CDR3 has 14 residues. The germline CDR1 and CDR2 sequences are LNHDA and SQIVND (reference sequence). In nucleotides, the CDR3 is TGTGCCAGTACCCAGCCTTGGGACACAGATGAAGCTTTCTTT. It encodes CASTQPWDTDEAFF. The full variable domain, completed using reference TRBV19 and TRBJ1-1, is DGGITQSPKYLFRKEGQNVTLSCEQNLNHDAMYWYRQDPGQGLRLIYYSQIVNDFQKGDIAEGYSVSREKKESFPLTVTSAQKNPTAFYLCASTQPWDTDEAFFGQGTRLTVV.

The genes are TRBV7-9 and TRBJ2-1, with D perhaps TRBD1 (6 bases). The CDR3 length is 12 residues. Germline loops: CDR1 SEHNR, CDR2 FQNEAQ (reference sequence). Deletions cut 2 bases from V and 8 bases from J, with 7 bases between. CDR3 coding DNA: TGTGCCAGCAGCTTACAGGGGCATGAGCAGTTCTTC. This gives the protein CASSLQGHEQFF.

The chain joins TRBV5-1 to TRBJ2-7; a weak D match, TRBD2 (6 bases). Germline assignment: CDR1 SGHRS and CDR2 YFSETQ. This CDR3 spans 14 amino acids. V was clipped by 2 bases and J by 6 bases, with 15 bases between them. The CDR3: CASSFSGGLSEQYF. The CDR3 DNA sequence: TGCGCCAGCAGCTTTTCCGGAGGGCTCAGCGAGCAGTACTTC.

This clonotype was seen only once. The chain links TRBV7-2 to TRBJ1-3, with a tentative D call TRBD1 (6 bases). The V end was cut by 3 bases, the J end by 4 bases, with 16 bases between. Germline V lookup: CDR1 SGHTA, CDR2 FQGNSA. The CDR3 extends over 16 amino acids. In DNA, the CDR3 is TGTGCCAGCAGCTTGGGGGGGCAGCTGGGCGGAAACACCATATATTTT. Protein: CASSLGGQLGGNTIYF.

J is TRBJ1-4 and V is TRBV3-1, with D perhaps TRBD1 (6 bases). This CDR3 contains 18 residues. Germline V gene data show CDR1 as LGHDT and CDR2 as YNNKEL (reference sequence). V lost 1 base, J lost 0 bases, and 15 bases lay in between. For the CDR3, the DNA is TGTGCCAGCAGCCAAGGGCAGGGGCCTTTTACAACTAATGAAAAACTGTTTTTT. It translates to CASSQGQGPFTTNEKLFF.

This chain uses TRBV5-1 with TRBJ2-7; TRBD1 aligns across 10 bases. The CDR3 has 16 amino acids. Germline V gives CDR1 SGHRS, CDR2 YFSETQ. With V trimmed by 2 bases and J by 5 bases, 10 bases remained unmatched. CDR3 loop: CASSLSGTGVSHEQYF. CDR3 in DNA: TGCGCCAGCAGCTTATCCGGGACAGGGGTTTCCCACGAGCAGTACTTC.

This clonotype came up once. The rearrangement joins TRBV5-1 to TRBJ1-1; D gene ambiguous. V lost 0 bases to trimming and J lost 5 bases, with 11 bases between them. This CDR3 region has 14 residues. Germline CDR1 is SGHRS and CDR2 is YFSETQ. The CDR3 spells CASSLGLMPTEAFF. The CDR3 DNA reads TGCGCCAGCAGCTTGGGGCTTATGCCAACTGAAGCTTTCTTT. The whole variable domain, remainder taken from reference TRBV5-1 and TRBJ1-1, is KAGVTQTPRYLIKTRGQQVTLSCSPISGHRSVSWYQQTPGQGLQFLFEYFSETQRNKGNFPGRFSGRQFSNSRSEMNVSTLELGDSALYLCASSLGLMPTEAFFGQGTRLTVV.

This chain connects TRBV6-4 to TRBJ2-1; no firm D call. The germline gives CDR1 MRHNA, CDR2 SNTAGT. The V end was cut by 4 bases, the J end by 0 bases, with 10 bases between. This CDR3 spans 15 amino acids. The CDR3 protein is CASSVGPSSYNEQFF. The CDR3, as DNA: TGTGCCAGCAGTGTCGGGCCCAGCTCCTACAATGAGCAGTTCTTC.

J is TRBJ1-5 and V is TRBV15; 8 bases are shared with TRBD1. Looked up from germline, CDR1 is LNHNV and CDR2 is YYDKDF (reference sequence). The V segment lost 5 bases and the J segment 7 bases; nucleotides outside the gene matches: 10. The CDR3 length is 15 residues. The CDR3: CATSYTTGELQPQHF. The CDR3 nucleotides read TGTGCCACCAGCTATACGACAGGGGAGCTACAGCCCCAGCATTTT.

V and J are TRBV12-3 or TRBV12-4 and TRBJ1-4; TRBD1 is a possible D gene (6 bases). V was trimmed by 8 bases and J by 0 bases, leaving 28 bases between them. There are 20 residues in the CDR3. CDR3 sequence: CASARSQRGGIPATNEKLFF. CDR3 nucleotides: TGTGCCAGCGCACGCTCCCAAAGAGGGGGGATACCTGCAACTAATGAAAAACTGTTTTTT.

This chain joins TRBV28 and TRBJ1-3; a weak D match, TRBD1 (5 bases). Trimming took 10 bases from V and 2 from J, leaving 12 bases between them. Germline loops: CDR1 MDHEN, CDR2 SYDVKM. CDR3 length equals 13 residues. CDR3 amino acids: CATGTSAGNTIYF. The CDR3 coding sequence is TGTGCCACGGGGACTTCGGCTGGAAACACCATATATTTT.

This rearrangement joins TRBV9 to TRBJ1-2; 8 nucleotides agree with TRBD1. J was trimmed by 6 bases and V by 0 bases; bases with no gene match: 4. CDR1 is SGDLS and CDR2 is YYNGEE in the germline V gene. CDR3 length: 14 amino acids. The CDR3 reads CASSVDRDRNGYTF. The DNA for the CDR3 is TGTGCCAGCAGCGTAGACAGGGACAGGAATGGCTACACCTTC. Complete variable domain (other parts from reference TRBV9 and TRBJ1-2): DSGVTQTPKHLITATGQRVTLRCSPRSGDLSVYWYQQSLDQGLQFLIQYYNGEERAKGNILERFSAQQFPDLHSELNLSSLELGDSALYFCASSVDRDRNGYTFGSGTRLTVV.

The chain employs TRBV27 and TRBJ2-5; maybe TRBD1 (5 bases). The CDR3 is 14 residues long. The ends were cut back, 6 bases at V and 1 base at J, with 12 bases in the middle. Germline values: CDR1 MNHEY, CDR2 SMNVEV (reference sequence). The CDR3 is CASSQGVFQETQYF. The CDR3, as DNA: TGTGCCAGCAGCCAAGGGGTATTCCAAGAGACCCAGTACTTC.

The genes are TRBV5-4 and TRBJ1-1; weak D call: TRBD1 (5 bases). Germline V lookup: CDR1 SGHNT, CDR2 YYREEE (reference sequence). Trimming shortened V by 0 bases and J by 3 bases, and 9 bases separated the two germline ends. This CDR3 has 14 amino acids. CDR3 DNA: TGTGCCAGCAGCTTGGGACAGACAGACACTGAAGCTTTCTTT. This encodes CASSLGQTDTEAFF.

CDR3 sequence (DNA): TGTGCCAGCAGCCCATCCCTGGGACAGGGGAAGAACGAGCAGTACTTC. The encoded protein is CASSPSLGQGKNEQYF. The chain combines TRBV27 with TRBJ2-7; 10 bases agree with TRBD1. Per the germline V gene, CDR1 is MNHEY and CDR2 is SMNVEV (reference sequence). CDR3 length: 16 amino acids. After removal of 6 bases from V and 5 bases from J, the junction contained 13 bases not matched to a gene.

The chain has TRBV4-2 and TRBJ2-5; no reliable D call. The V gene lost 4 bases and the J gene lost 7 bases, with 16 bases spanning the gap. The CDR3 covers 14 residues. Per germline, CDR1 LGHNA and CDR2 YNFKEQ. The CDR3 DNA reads TGTGCCAGCAGCCCAACACGGGCTGACGGGACCCAGTACTTC. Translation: CASSPTRADGTQYF.

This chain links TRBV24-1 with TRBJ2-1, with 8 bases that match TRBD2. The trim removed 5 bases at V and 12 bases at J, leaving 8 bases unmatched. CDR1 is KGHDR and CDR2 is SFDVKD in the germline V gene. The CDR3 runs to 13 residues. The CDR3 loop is CATSGASGSWQFF. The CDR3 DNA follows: TGTGCCACCAGTGGGGCAAGCGGGAGCTGGCAGTTCTTC.

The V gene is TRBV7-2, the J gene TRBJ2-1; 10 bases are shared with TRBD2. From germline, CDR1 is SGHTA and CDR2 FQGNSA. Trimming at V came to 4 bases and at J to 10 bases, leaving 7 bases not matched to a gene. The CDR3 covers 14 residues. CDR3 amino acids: CASSSTLAGGEQFF. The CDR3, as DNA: TGTGCCAGCAGCTCAACTTTAGCGGGAGGCGAGCAGTTCTTC.

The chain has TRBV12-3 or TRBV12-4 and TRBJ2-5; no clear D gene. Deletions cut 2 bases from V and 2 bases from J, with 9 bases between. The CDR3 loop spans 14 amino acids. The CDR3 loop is CASSLQYSQETQYF. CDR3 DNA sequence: TGTGCCAGCAGTTTACAATACAGTCAAGAGACCCAGTACTTC.

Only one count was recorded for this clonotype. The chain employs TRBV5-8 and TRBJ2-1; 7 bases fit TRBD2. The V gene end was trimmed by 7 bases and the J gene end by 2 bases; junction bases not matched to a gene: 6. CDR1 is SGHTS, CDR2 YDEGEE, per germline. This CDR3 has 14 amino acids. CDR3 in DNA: TGTGCCAGCCGGGGGGAAGGACCCTACAATGAGCAGTTCTTC. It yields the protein CASRGEGPYNEQFF.

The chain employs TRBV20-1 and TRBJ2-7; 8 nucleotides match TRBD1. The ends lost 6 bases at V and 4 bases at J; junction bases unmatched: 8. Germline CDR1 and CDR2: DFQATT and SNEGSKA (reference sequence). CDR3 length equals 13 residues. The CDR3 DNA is TGCAGTGCCGTTGGGACAGGACCTTACGAGCAGTACTTC. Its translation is CSAVGTGPYEQYF.